The sequence of this T cell receptor (beta chain) was determined in a study of shared clonotypes between healthy human individuals. CDR1 SGDLS and CDR2 YYNGEE come from the germline V gene. The ends were cut back, 0 bases at V and 4 bases at J, with 10 bases in the middle. This CDR3 comprises 14 residues. Some clones are missing from TCRdb's copy, which holds only in-frame ones; the method was immunoSEQ multiplex PCR. The sample includes around 1,100,000 clones, around three quarters of them seen just once. Both subsets, CD45RA+ naive and CD45RA-negative memory, were split from the CD4+ cells. Whole-study results and caveats: Among four donors, roughly 5% of naive CD4 clonotypes were found in common. Sample collection involved blood only; tissue repertoires are likely different. Sorted-subset samples were not fully sequenced, rarefaction indicated.

Of note for this clone: The antigen remains unidentified.

The TCR was taken from a man younger than 30 in good health. Some clones in this sample may be carry-over from other donors' samples. J is TRBJ1-2 and V is TRBV9; the D is unclear. Sample: memory CD4+ T cells from PBMCs. The sample's subset: CD45RA-negative fraction. Here the CDR3 DNA reads TGTGCCAGCAGCGTAGATTCTGTTTCCTATGGCTACACCTTC. Its protein product is CASSVDSVSYGYTF.